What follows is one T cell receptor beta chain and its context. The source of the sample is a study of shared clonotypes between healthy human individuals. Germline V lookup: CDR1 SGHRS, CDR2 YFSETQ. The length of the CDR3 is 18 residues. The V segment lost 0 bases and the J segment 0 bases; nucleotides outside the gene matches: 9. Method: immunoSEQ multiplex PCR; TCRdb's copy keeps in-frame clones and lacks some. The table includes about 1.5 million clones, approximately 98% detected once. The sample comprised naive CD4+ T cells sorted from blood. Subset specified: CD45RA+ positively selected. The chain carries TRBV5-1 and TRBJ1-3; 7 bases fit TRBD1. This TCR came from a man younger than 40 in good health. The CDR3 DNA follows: TGCGCCAGCAGCTTGGTAGTGGGACAGACCAGCTCTGGAAACACCATATATTTT. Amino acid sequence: CASSLVVGQTSSGNTIYF.